The 28 T cell receptor beta chains reported below all come from one sample, sequenced in a study of blood T cell repertoires in COVID-19. TCRdb's copy holds only in-frame clones and misses some; the assay was immunoSEQ multiplex PCR. The table includes over 85,000 clones, around 90% detected once. The sequenced sample consisted of peripheral blood. These receptors were obtained from a man aged 40-49 years with acute or convalescent COVID-19.

This clone has just a few counts. The CDR3 region is CASRLGQGGYEQYF. The CDR3 bases are TGTGCCAGCAGACTAGGACAGGGGGGATACGAGCAGTACTTC. This chain joins TRBV6-5 and TRBJ2-7; 10 bases are a match to TRBD1. The CDR3 is 14 residues long. J gave up 4 bases and V 6 bases, and 6 bases lay outside the gene matches. CDR1 is MNHEY and CDR2 is SVGAGI in the germline V gene.

The gene calls are TRBV4-1 and TRBJ1-2, with a tentative D call TRBD1 (6 bases). From germline, CDR1 is MGHRA and CDR2 YSYEKL. The CDR3 runs 14 residues. The V and J ends lost 0 bases and 4 bases respectively, with 9 bases between them. DNA for the CDR3: TGCGCCAGCAGCCAAGAGGACAGCTCCTATGGCTACACCTTC. Translation: CASSQEDSSYGYTF.

The chain links TRBV6-2 or TRBV6-3 to TRBJ2-7; 8 nucleotides match TRBD2. Germline CDR1 and CDR2: MNHEY and SVGEGT. The junction had 13 bases not matched to a gene; V was cut back by 6 bases and J by 3 bases. CDR3 size: 16 residues. As DNA, the CDR3 is TGTGCCAGCAGCCCGTCGGGGGGGGCAGGTTACTACGAGCAGTACTTC. Translated, it gives CASSPSGGAGYYEQYF.

V and J are TRBV7-3 and TRBJ2-3, with D possibly being TRBD1 (6 bases). This CDR3 region has 14 residues. The ends were cut back, 5 bases at V and 3 bases at J, with 12 bases in the middle. CDR1 and CDR2 from the germline V gene are SGHTA and FQGTGA. The DNA of the CDR3 is TGTGCCAGCAGCCCACAGGGAAGTACAGATACGCAGTATTTT. This gives the protein CASSPQGSTDTQYF.

The chain is built from TRBV30 and TRBJ1-2, with 9 bases fitting TRBD1. Per the germline V gene, CDR1 is GTSNPN and CDR2 is SVGIG (reference sequence). This CDR3 has 16 residues. After removal of 1 base from V and 2 bases from J, the junction contained 8 bases not matched to a gene. The CDR3 nucleotides read TGTGCCTGGAGTGGGGACAGGGTGGCTTCGAACTATGGCTACACCTTC. It is translated as CAWSGDRVASNYGYTF. The full variable domain, rest sourced from reference TRBV30 and TRBJ1-2, is SQTIHQWPATLVQPVGSPLSLECTVEGTSNPNLYWYRQAAGRGLQLLFYSVGIGQISSEVPQNLSASRPQDRQFILSSKKLLLSDSGFYLCAWSGDRVASNYGYTFGSGTRLTVV.

CDR3 region: CACQGDLEGQPQHF. CDR3 DNA: TGTGCCTGTCAGGGGGACCTGGAGGGGCAGCCCCAGCATTTT. The V gene is TRBV25-1, the J gene TRBJ1-5; 7 bases fit TRBD1. This CDR3 region has 14 residues. V shed 11 bases and J 7 bases; nucleotides not matched to a gene: 14. Germline loops: CDR1 MGHDK, CDR2 SYGVNS.

V is TRBV10-3 and J is TRBJ1-1; D gene unclear. The ends were cut back, 7 bases at V and 0 bases at J, with 9 bases in the middle. In germline, CDR1 is ENHRY, CDR2 SYGVKD. The CDR3 spans 13 residues. The CDR3 sequence: CAIIASLNTEAFF. CDR3 sequence (DNA): TGTGCCATCATCGCCAGTCTGAACACTGAAGCTTTCTTT.

The chain has TRBV20-1 and TRBJ1-5, with a weak D call TRBD1 (5 bases). The V end was cut by 3 bases, the J end by 8 bases, with 14 bases between. CDR1 DFQATT and CDR2 SNEGSKA come from the germline V gene (reference sequence). This CDR3 region has 13 residues. The CDR3 coding sequence is TGCAGTGCTAGTCAGGCGGGACTGAAGCCCCAGCATTTT. This encodes CSASQAGLKPQHF.

The chain has TRBV27 and TRBJ1-2; TRBD1 might be the D (5 bases). The CDR3 covers 16 residues. The V gene lost 3 bases and the J gene lost 7 bases, with 21 bases spanning the gap. Germline CDR1 is MNHEY and CDR2 is SMNVEV (reference sequence). The CDR3 loop is CASSFGGLPTGGGYTF. The CDR3 bases are TGTGCCAGCAGTTTCGGGGGACTCCCTACCGGTGGTGGCTACACCTTC.

The genes are TRBV18 and TRBJ1-2, with a tentative D call TRBD1 (5 bases). The CDR3 is made up of 13 amino acids. V lost 2 bases and J 7 bases, leaving 11 bases between the germline ends. Germline V lookup: CDR1 KGHSH, CDR2 LQKENI. The CDR3 spells CASSPSGRAGYTF. The CDR3 nucleotides are TGTGCCAGCTCACCATCTGGCAGGGCTGGCTACACCTTC.

CDR3 sequence: CASSLDDRGRTTRVDTQYF. Here the CDR3 DNA reads TGTGCCAGCAGCTTAGATGACAGGGGTAGGACTACCCGGGTTGATACGCAGTATTTT. The chain carries TRBV7-8 and TRBJ2-3, with 8 bases matching TRBD1. Unmatched junction bases numbered 18, after V lost 1 base and J lost 6 bases. The CDR3 runs to 19 residues. Germline V gene lookup returns CDR1 SGHVS and CDR2 FQNEAQ.

The V call is TRBV24-1, the J call TRBJ2-1; the D is unclear. Trimming pared 2 bases from V and 8 bases from J, leaving 12 bases between. Germline lookup yields CDR1 KGHDR and CDR2 SFDVKD. The length of the CDR3 is 14 residues. The CDR3 region has the DNA TGTGCCACCAGTGATTACCGAGTTGGAGATGAGCAGTTCTTC. Its translation: CATSDYRVGDEQFF.

The chain joins TRBV5-1 to TRBJ1-4; D remains unclear. The CDR3 spans 14 residues. Germline values: CDR1 SGHRS, CDR2 YFSETQ. Between the trimmed V and J ends, which lost 2 bases and 0 bases, there was a span of 5 bases. CDR3 coding DNA: TGCGCCAGCAGCTTAGACACAACTAATGAAAAACTGTTTTTT. It is translated as CASSLDTTNEKLFF.

The chain employs TRBV3-1 (or the pseudogene TRBV3-2) and TRBJ1-2; the D gene is possibly TRBD1 (5 bases). The germline V gene has CDR1 LGHDT and CDR2 YNNKEL (reference sequence). Trimming took 1 base from V and 9 from J, leaving 21 bases between them. The length of the CDR3 is 16 residues. CDR3 bases: TGTGCCAGCAGCCAAGCTTCTTCATGGCAGGGTTTAAGCTACACCTTC. Protein: CASSQASSWQGLSYTF.

This chain connects TRBV19 to TRBJ1-6, with 7 bases identical to TRBD1. This CDR3 is built from 15 residues. Germline CDR1 LNHDA, CDR2 SQIVND (reference sequence). The V gene end was trimmed by 3 bases and the J gene end by 10 bases; junction bases not matched to a gene: 9. DNA of the CDR3: TGTGCCAGTAGTATCTCACGACAGGGTGCCTCACCCCTCCACTTT. Translation: CASSISRQGASPLHF.

This clone was counted only a few times. The gene calls are TRBV19 and TRBJ1-1; TRBD1 might be the D (5 bases). Trimming removed 9 bases at V and 4 bases at J, with 18 bases between. Germline loops: CDR1 LNHDA, CDR2 SQIVND (reference sequence). This CDR3 comprises 14 residues. The DNA for the CDR3 is TGTGCCAGCACTTCGTTCCAGGGTTCCACTGAAGCTTTCTTT. It encodes CASTSFQGSTEAFF.

The chain carries TRBV19 and TRBJ2-7; perhaps TRBD1 as D (7 bases). Germline CDR1 LNHDA, CDR2 SQIVND (reference sequence). CDR3 length: 13 amino acids. The V gene lost 7 bases and the J gene lost 4 bases, with 14 bases spanning the gap. CDR3 in amino acids: CASKHRGGYEQYF. CDR3 nucleotides: TGTGCCAGTAAACACAGGGGAGGATACGAGCAGTACTTC.

This clone was counted once. The chain uses TRBV4-3 and TRBJ1-4, with D possibly TRBD1 on 5 matching bases. Trimming shortened V by 0 bases and J by 8 bases, and 16 bases separated the two germline ends. There are 16 residues in the CDR3. Germline CDR1 is LGHNA and CDR2 is YSLEER. CDR3 nucleotide sequence: TGCGCCAGCAGCCAAGACCAGGGAGGCGAACCCGAAAAACTGTTTTTT. This translates into CASSQDQGGEPEKLFF.

The chain carries TRBV11-2 and TRBJ1-6; TRBD1 agrees at 7 bases. The V gene's germline CDR1 is SGHAT and CDR2 FQNNGV. The CDR3 sequence is 14 residues long. J lost 7 bases, V lost 5 bases, and 5 bases had no gene match. The CDR3 sequence is CASSIGTVNSPLHF. CDR3 sequence (DNA): TGTGCCAGCAGCATAGGGACAGTCAATTCACCCCTCCACTTT.

This chain joins TRBV6-2 or TRBV6-3 and TRBJ2-2; TRBD1 aligns across 8 bases. Germline CDR1 and CDR2: MNHEY and SVGEGT. J lost 5 bases, V lost 6 bases, and 11 bases had no gene match. CDR3 length: 16 residues. CDR3 DNA: TGTGCCAGCAGCCCTAGGACAGGGTTGGGAACCGGGGAGCTGTTTTTT. It specifies CASSPRTGLGTGELFF.

The V call is TRBV7-9, the J call TRBJ1-5; D unresolved. Germline V gene lookup returns CDR1 SEHNR and CDR2 FQNEAQ (reference sequence). V lost 10 bases and J 2 bases, leaving 15 bases between the germline ends. This CDR3 has 14 residues. CDR3 in DNA: TGTGCCACCGAGAGAGGGAATGGCAATCAGCCCCAGCATTTT. It translates to CATERGNGNQPQHF.

The V call is TRBV5-1, the J call TRBJ1-1; D is possibly TRBD1 (6 bases). Per germline, CDR1 SGHRS and CDR2 YFSETQ. V dropped 2 bases and J dropped 0 bases, with 14 bases sitting between them. This CDR3 contains 16 residues. CDR3 nucleotide sequence: TGCGCCAGCAGCTTCGGGGGGCGAGGGATGAACACTGAAGCTTTCTTT. It encodes CASSFGGRGMNTEAFF.

The chain has TRBV4-3 and TRBJ2-7; the match to TRBD1 covers 7 bases. With 3 bases clipped from V and 5 bases from J, the junction kept 10 bases outside the gene matches. In germline, CDR1 is LGHNA, CDR2 YSLEER. This CDR3 comprises 15 residues. The chain's CDR3 is CASSHAETGYNEQYF. CDR3 sequence (DNA): TGCGCCAGCAGCCATGCCGAGACAGGGTATAACGAGCAGTACTTC.

The V call is TRBV5-1, the J call TRBJ2-2; D ambiguous. The ends were cut back, 4 bases at V and 7 bases at J, with 8 bases in the middle. CDR3 size: 12 residues. Germline V lookup: CDR1 SGHRS, CDR2 YFSETQ. This CDR3 reads CASSMSHGELFF. CDR3 coding DNA: TGCGCCAGCAGCATGAGTCACGGGGAGCTGTTTTTT.

The V gene is TRBV18, the J gene TRBJ2-1; no reliable D call. The CDR3 covers 13 residues. Deletions cut 1 base from V and 5 bases from J, with 6 bases between. CDR1 and CDR2 from the germline V gene are KGHSH and LQKENI. The CDR3, as DNA: TGTGCCAGCTCACCACTACAAGACAATGAGCAGTTCTTC. This encodes CASSPLQDNEQFF. The full variable domain, rest sourced from reference TRBV18 and TRBJ2-1, is NAGVMQNPRHLVRRRGQEARLRCSPMKGHSHVYWYRQLPEEGLKFMVYLQKENIIDESGMPKERFSAEFPKEGPSILRIQQVVRGDSAAYFCASSPLQDNEQFFGPGTRLTVL.

V is TRBV14 and J is TRBJ1-3, with D maybe TRBD1 (6 bases). Trimming removed 5 bases from V and 2 bases from J, with 13 bases in between. The CDR3 covers 15 residues. Germline values: CDR1 SGHDN, CDR2 FVKESK. The CDR3 is CASSSAGAPGNTIYF. The CDR3 bases are TGTGCCAGCAGCTCCGCAGGGGCCCCTGGAAACACCATATATTTT.

In this sample, this clone turned up once. The V gene is TRBV29-1, the J gene TRBJ1-2; TRBD1 agrees at 8 bases. This CDR3 is built from 12 residues. The junction had 9 bases not matched to a gene; V was cut back by 7 bases and J by 8 bases. The V gene's germline CDR1 is SQVTM and CDR2 ANQGSEA. CDR3 in amino acids: CSADRGSGGYTF. CDR3 coding DNA: TGCAGCGCCGACAGGGGATCGGGGGGCTACACCTTC. The full variable domain, its missing parts supplied by reference TRBV29-1 and TRBJ1-2, is SAVISQKPSRDICQRGTSLTIQCQVDSQVTMMFWYRQQPGQSLTLIATANQGSEATYESGFVIDKFPISRPNLTFSTLTVSNMSPEDSSIYLCSADRGSGGYTFGSGTRLTVV.

This clone was counted only a few times. This rearrangement joins TRBV19 to TRBJ1-2; the match to TRBD1 covers 8 bases. CDR1 and CDR2 from the germline V gene are LNHDA and SQIVND (reference sequence). Trimming at V came to 7 bases and at J to 4 bases, leaving 5 bases not matched to a gene. The CDR3 totals 13 residues. CDR3 sequence: CASKQGGGYGYTF. The CDR3 DNA reads as TGTGCCAGTAAACAGGGGGGCGGCTATGGCTACACCTTC.